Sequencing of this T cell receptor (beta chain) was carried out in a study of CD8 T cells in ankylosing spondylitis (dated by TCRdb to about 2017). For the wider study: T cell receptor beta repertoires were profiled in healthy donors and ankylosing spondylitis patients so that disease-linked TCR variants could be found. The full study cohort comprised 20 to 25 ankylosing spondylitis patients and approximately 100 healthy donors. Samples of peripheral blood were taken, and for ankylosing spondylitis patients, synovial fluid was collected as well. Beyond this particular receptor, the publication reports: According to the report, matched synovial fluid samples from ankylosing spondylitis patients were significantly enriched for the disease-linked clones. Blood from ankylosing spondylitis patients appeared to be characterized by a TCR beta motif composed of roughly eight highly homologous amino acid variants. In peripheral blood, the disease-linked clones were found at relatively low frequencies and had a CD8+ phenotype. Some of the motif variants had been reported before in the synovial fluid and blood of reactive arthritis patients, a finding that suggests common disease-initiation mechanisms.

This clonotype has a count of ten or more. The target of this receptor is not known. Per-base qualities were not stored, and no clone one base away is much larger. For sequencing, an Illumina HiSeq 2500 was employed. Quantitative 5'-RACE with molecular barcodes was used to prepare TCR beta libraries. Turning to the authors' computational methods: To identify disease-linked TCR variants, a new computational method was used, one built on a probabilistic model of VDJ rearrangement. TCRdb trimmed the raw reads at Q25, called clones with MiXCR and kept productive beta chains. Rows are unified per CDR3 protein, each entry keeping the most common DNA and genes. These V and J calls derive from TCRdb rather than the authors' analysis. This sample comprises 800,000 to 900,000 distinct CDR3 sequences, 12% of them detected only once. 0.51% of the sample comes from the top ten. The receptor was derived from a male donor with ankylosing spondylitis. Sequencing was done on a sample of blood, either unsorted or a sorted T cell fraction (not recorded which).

The CDR3 corresponds to CSAYLDLGNEQFF. The nucleotide sequence is TGCAGTGCTTACTTGGACCTAGGAAATGAGCAGTTCTTC. Rearrangement joined TRBV20-1 to TRBJ2-1; no D segment can be confidently identified. V is reduced by 5 bases and J by 7 bases, leaving a spacing of 15 bases between them. CDR3 length: 13 amino acids, cysteine to phenylalanine. The kept DNA is CDR3 alone, 39 bases in frame from the first base. As encoded in the germline V gene (reference sequence), CDR1 is DFQATT while CDR2 is SNEGSKA.